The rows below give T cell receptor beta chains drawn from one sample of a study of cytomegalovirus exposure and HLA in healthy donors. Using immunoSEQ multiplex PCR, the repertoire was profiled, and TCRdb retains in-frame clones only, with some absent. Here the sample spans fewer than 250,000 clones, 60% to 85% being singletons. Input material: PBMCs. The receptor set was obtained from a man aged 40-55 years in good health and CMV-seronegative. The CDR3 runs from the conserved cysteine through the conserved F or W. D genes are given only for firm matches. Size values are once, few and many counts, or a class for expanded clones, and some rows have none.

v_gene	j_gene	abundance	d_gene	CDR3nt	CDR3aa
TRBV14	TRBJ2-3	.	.	TGTGCCAGCAGCCAAGCCATCAGCACAGATACGCAGTATTTT	CASSQAISTDTQYF
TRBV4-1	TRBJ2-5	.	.	TGCGCCAGCAGCCAAGAGTGGGGCACCTTCCAAGAGACCCAGTACTTC	CASSQEWGTFQETQYF
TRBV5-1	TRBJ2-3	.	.	TGCGCCAGCAGCTTGGGGCAGGTGGGCGTAACAGATACGCAGTATTTT	CASSLGQVGVTDTQYF
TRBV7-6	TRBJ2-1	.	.	TGTGCCAGCAGCTTAGCTGCCCGGGGTGGCACCTACAATGAGCAGTTCTTC	CASSLAARGGTYNEQFF
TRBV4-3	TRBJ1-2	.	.	TGCGCCAGCAGCCATGTCGAGGGAGCTAACAACTATGGCTACACCTTC	CASSHVEGANNYGYTF
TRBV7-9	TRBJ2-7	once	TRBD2	TGTGCCAGCAGCTTAGAATGGGGGGGGGACTCCTACGAGCAGTACTTC	CASSLEWGGDSYEQYF
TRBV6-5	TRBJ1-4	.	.	TGTGCCAGTCACCACAGTGAAAAACTGTTTTTT	CASHHSEKLFF
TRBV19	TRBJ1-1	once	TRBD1	TGTGCCAGTAGTATACGGGGACCGACAGGGATGAACACTGAAGCTTTCTTT	CASSIRGPTGMNTEAFF
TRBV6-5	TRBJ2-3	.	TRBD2	TGTGCCAGCAGTTCGGTGGGCGGGCGGGGGACAGATACGCAGTATTTT	CASSSVGGRGTDTQYF
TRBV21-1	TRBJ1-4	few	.	TGTGCCAGCAGCAAAGAGAGGGCGAGCAGGGGCAGGGAAAAACTGTTTTTT	CASSKERASRGREKLFF
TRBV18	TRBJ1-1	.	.	TGTGCCAGCTCACCCCAGATGAACACTGAAGCTTTCTTT	CASSPQMNTEAFF
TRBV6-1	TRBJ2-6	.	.	TGTGCCAGCAGTGTGATCAGGGCACCCGGGGCCAACGTCCTGACTTTC	CASSVIRAPGANVLTF
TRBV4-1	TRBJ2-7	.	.	TGCGCCAGCAGCCGAGAAGAACGGGTTGACGAGCAGTACTTC	CASSREERVDEQYF
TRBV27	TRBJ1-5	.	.	TGTGCCAGCAGTTTATCGAGGGCCCTCAATCAGCCCCAGCATTTT	CASSLSRALNQPQHF
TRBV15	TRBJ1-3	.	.	TGTGCCACCAGCAGAGATCTGTCGGGAAGCTCTGGAAACACCATATATTTT	CATSRDLSGSSGNTIYF
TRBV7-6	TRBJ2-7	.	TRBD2	TGTGCCAGCAGCTTCCGGGTTTCTAGCGGGACCCCCAAGGGGTCGAACGAGCAGTACTTC	CASSFRVSSGTPKGSNEQYF
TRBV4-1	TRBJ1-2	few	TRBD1	TGCGCCAGCAGCCAAGGACAGGGTCGTGAGGTCTACACCTTC	CASSQGQGREVYTF
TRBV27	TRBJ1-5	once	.	TGTGCCAGCAGTTTTAGCCTCCTGCATCAGCCCCAGCATTTT	CASSFSLLHQPQHF
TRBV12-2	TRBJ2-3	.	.	TGTGCAAGTCGCTTTTCAGGGCCCGCGAGGCCCACAGATACGCAGTATTTT	CASRFSGPARPTDTQYF
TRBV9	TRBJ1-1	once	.	TGTGCCAGCACCCCAGGACAGTTTATGAACACTGAAGCTTTCTTT	CASTPGQFMNTEAFF
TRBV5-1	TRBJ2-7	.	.	TGCGCCAGCAGCCCCCCGCCGGGGAGCTCCTACGAGCAGTACTTC	CASSPPPGSSYEQYF
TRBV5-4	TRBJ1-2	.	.	TGTGCCAGCAGCCCCGGTCAACTCTATGGCTACACCTTC	CASSPGQLYGYTF
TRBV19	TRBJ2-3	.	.	TGTGCCAGTAGTATCTTTGGCCGGGAGAGGACTACAGGCACAGATACGCAGTATTTT	CASSIFGRERTTGTDTQYF
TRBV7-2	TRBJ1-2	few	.	TGTGCCAGCAGCTTAGTGAGGTTTACAGGGAACCCCTATGGCTACACCTTC	CASSLVRFTGNPYGYTF
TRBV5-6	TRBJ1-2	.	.	TGTGCCAGCAGCTCCGGCCCAGGGGCTGGCTACACCTTC	CASSSGPGAGYTF
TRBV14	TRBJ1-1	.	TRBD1	TGTGCCAGCAGCCCGAGACAGGGGAGGAACACTGAAGCTTTCTTT	CASSPRQGRNTEAFF
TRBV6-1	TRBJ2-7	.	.	TGTGCCAGCAGTGAAGTTCGGGGATCTCCCTACGAGCAGTACTTC	CASSEVRGSPYEQYF
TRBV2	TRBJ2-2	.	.	TGTGCCAGCTGCGGGACTTCGAACACCGGGGAGCTGTTTTTT	CASCGTSNTGELFF
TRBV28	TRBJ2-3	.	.	TGTGCCAGCTGGCGGGCGAGGGATACGCAGTATTTT	CASWRARDTQYF
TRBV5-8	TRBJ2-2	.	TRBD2	TGTGCCAGCAGCCCCCTAGCGGGGACGAACACCGGGGAGCTGTTTTTT	CASSPLAGTNTGELFF
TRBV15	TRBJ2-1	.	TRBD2	TGTGCCACCAGCACAGGCGGGGGGCCTCCCTACAATGAGCAGTTCTTC	CATSTGGGPPYNEQFF
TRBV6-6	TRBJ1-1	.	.	TGTGCCAGCAGTTACTTGGGGACTGAAGCCTTCTTT	CASSYLGTEAFF
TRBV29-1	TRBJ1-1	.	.	TGCAGCGTTGAAGAGGCCAGGGGATTGAACACTGAAGCTTTCTTT	CSVEEARGLNTEAFF
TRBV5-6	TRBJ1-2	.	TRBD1	TGTGCCAGCAGCTTGAGGGACAGCAAAGGATATGGCTACACCTTC	CASSLRDSKGYGYTF
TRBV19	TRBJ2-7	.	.	TGTGCCAGTACCCCAGCCTTTGGTCAGGGAACCTACGAGCAGTACTTC	CASTPAFGQGTYEQYF
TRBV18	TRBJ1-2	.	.	TGTGCCAGCTCACCAGGGCTAAACTATGGCTACACCTTC	CASSPGLNYGYTF
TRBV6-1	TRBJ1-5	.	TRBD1	TGTGCCAGCAGTGCTATGCTTGGGACAGGGGGCAATCAGCCCCAGCATTTT	CASSAMLGTGGNQPQHF